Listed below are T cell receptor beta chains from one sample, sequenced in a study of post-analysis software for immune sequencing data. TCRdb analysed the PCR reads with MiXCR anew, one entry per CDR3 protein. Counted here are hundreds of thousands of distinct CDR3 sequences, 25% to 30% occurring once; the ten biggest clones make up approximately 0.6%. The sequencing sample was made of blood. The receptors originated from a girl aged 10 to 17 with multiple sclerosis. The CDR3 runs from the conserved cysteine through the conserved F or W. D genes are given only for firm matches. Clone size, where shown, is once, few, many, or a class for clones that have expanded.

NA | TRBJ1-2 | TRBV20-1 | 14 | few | TGCAGTGCTAGAGGAAGGGGATCCCACTATGGCTACACCTTC | CSARGRGSHYGYTF
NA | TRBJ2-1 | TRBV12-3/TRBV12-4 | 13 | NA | TGTGCCGGCAGCCCGGGCGGGCAGAATGAGCAGTTCTTC | CAGSPGGQNEQFF
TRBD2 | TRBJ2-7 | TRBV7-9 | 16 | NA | TGTGCCAGCAGCCCGCTCCGACTAGCGGGAGGGAAGGAGCAGTACTTC | CASSPLRLAGGKEQYF
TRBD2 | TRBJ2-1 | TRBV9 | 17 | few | TGTGCCAGCAGCCCCGAGGTGGGGGGAGGGGCCTACAATGAGCAGTTCTTC | CASSPEVGGGAYNEQFF
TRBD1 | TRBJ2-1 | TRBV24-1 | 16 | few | TGTGCCACCAGCCTCAGGGGGAATCGGCCCTACAATGAGCAGTTCTTC | CATSLRGNRPYNEQFF
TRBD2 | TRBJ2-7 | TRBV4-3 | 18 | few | TGCGCCAGCAGCCAAGATCCGTATCACCTAGCGGGAGCCTACGAGCAGTACTTC | CASSQDPYHLAGAYEQYF
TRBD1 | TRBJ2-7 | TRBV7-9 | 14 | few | TGTGCCAGCAGCGCTCGACAGGGGATAGACGAGCAGTACTTC | CASSARQGIDEQYF
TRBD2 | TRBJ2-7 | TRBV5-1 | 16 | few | TGCGCCAGCAGCAGGGGAGGGGCTAGCGGATCCTACGAGCAGTACTTC | CASSRGGASGSYEQYF
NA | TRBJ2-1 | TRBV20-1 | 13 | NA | TGCAGCGAGCAAAGAGGGCGAGCCAATGAGCAGTTCTTC | CSEQRGRANEQFF
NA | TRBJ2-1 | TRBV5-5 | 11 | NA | TGTGCCAGCAGCTTGGGACGACGGCAGTTCTTC | CASSLGRRQFF
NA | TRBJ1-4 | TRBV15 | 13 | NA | TGTGCCACCAGCAGGGGGCGCCGTGAAAAACTGTTTTTT | CATSRGRREKLFF
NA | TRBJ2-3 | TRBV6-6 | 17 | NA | TGTGCCAGCAGTTACTGGCCTTTGCGGGCGAGCACAGATACGCAGTATTTT | CASSYWPLRASTDTQYF
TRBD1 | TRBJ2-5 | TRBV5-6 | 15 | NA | TGTGCCAGCAGCAGAGGACAGGGTCGTTTTGAGGCCCAGTACTTC | CASSRGQGRFEAQYF
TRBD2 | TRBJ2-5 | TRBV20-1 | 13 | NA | TGCAGTGCTAGATGGCAGGGAGGGGAGACCCAGTACTTC | CSARWQGGETQYF
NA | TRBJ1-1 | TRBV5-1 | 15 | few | TGCGCCAGCAGCTCAGGACAGATCTTGGCCACTGAAGCTTTCTTT | CASSSGQILATEAFF
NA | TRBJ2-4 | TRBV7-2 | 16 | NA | TGTGCCAGCAGCTCCTACAGGGACCTAGCCAAAAACATTCAGTACTTC | CASSSYRDLAKNIQYF
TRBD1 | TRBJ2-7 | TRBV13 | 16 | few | TGTGCCAGCAGCACAGGGGGAGGATTATATTCCTACGAGCAGTACTTC | CASSTGGGLYSYEQYF
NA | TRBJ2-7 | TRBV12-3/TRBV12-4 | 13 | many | TGTGCCAGCAGAGGACTGCCCTCCGGCGAGCAGTACTTC | CASRGLPSGEQYF
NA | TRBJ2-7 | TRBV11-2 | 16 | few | TGTGCCAGCAGCCGGACCCCTGGGGGGATTTCCTACGAGCAGTACTTC | CASSRTPGGISYEQYF
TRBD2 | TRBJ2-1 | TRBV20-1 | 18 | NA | TGCAGTGCTAGATCATGGAGTCTCGGGACTAGCGTAGACAATGAGCAGTTCTTC | CSARSWSLGTSVDNEQFF
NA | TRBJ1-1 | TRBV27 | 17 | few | TGTGCCAGCAGATTCCAAGCAGGCAGCTATTTGAACACTGAAGCTTTCTTT | CASRFQAGSYLNTEAFF
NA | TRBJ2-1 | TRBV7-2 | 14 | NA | TGTGCCAGCAGTACGGAGTACTTTCACAATGAGCAGTTCTTC | CASSTEYFHNEQFF
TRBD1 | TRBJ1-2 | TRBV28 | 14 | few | TGTGCCAGCAGTTCAACAGGGACAGTTTATGGCTACACCTTC | CASSSTGTVYGYTF
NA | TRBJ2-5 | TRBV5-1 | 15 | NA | TGCGCCAGCAGCTGGTTCGGGGAGGCCCAAGAGACCCAGTACTTC | CASSWFGEAQETQYF
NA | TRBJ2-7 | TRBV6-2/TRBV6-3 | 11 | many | TGTGCCAGCAGTTGGGGCTACGAGCAGTACTTC | CASSWGYEQYF
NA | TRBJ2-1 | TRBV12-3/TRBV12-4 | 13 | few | TGTGCCAGCAGCCCTAAGGGCCCCCGTGAGCAGTTCTTC | CASSPKGPREQFF
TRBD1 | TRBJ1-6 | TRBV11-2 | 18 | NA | TGTGCCAGCAGCTTACAGGGGGGCAGGGCCACGAGCAATTCACCCCTCCACTTT | CASSLQGGRATSNSPLHF
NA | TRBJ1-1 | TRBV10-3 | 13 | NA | TGTGCCATCAGCACAGGGATTCGTACTGAAGCTTTCTTT | CAISTGIRTEAFF
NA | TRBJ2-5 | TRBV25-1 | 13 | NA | TGTGCCAGCAGTGAATACGGAGAGGAGACCCAGTACTTC | CASSEYGEETQYF
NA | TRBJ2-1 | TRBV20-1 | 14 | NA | TGCAGTGCTAGAGTTAGAGGGTCCTACAATGAGCAGTTCTTC | CSARVRGSYNEQFF
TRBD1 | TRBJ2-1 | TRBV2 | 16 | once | TGTGCCAGCATGGTGGAACAGGGGGCATCGGGCAATGAGCAGTTCTTC | CASMVEQGASGNEQFF
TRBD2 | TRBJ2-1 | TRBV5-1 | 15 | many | TGCGCCAGCAGCTTGGGACTAGCGGACTACAATGAGCAGTTCTTC | CASSLGLADYNEQFF
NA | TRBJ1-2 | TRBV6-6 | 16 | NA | TGTGCCAGCAGTTTGTTTCCGACCGGAGCTAACTATGGCTACACCTTC | CASSLFPTGANYGYTF
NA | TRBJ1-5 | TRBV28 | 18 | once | TGTGCCAGCAGCTCCGATCCCGGACTGGGACAACGCAATCAACCCCAGCATTTT | CASSSDPGLGQRNQPQHF
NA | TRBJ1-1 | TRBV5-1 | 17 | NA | TGCGCCAGCAGCTTGGTGGGGTCGGGGGGGAAAAACACTGAAGCTTTCTTT | CASSLVGSGGKNTEAFF
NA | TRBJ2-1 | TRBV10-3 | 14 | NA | TGTGCCATCAGGGAGTACCAGGGGAGCCATGAGCAGTTCTTC | CAIREYQGSHEQFF
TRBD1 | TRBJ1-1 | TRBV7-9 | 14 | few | TGTGCCAGCAGTGGTCAGGGGGTGAACACTGAAGCTTTCTTT | CASSGQGVNTEAFF
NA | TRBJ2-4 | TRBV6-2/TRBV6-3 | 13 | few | TGTGCCAGCAGAGGTCGGGCCAAAAACATTCAGTACTTC | CASRGRAKNIQYF
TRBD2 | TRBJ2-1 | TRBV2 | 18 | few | TGTGCCAGCAGTCGCTTGCCCCGGGGCGGGGGATCCTACAATGAGCAGTTCTTC | CASSRLPRGGGSYNEQFF
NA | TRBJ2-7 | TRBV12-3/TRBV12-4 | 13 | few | TGTGCCAGCAGTTCGGACGTCTCCTACGAGCAGTACTTC | CASSSDVSYEQYF
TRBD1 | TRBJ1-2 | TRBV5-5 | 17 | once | TGTGCCAGCAGCTCTAACCGGGACAGGGGGCAATTGTATGGCTACACCTTC | CASSSNRDRGQLYGYTF
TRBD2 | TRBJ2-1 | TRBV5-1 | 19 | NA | TGCGCCAGCAGCCTGACCGGGACTAGCGGGAGGGCCCGGTCCCATGAGCAGTTCTTC | CASSLTGTSGRARSHEQFF